Listed below are T cell receptor beta chains from one sample, sequenced in a study of cytomegalovirus exposure and HLA in healthy donors. Sequenced by immunoSEQ multiplex PCR; TCRdb stores in-frame clones only, minus some. The sample lists 100,000 to 120,000 clones; roughly 79% were seen once. The sample taken for sequencing was PBMCs. Receptors originate from a male donor in good health and CMV-seronegative. Each CDR3 is given with its conserved first and last residue. The D gene is left open where the match is weak. Part of the rows lack a size; the others show once, few, many or a class for expanded clones.

j_gene,d_gene,abundance,v_gene,CDR3nt,CDR3aa
TRBJ2-2,TRBD1,-,TRBV6-6,TGTGCCAGCAGTAAAGGGACAGGGGCCGGGGAGCTGTTTTTT,CASSKGTGAGELFF
TRBJ1-2,-,-,TRBV9,TGTGCCAGCAGCCTACAGGGAACGTATGGCTACACCTTC,CASSLQGTYGYTF
TRBJ2-7,-,-,TRBV5-8,TGTGCCAGCGACACGGGGGACCTATCCTTCTACGAGCAGTACTTC,CASDTGDLSFYEQYF
TRBJ2-5,TRBD2,-,TRBV5-1,TGCGCCAGCAGCCCGGGGGGAGGCCAAGAGACCCAGTACTTC,CASSPGGGQETQYF
TRBJ2-7,TRBD2,-,TRBV6-1,TGTGCCAGCAGTGATGGGGGGCTAGCGGGACTCTGGGAGCAGTACTTC,CASSDGGLAGLWEQYF
TRBJ2-1,-,-,TRBV11-3,TGTGCCAGCAGCTCCCCCGGAGGCCTCTACAATGAGCAGTTCTTC,CASSSPGGLYNEQFF
TRBJ2-5,TRBD2,-,TRBV19,TGTGCCAGTAGTGCCTGGACTAGCGGGAGAGCAGAGACCCAGTACTTC,CASSAWTSGRAETQYF
TRBJ2-4,-,-,TRBV18,TGTGCCAGCTCACCAAGGAGAGGGATCGGCGACATTCAGTACTTC,CASSPRRGIGDIQYF
TRBJ1-2,-,-,TRBV11-2,TGTGCCAGCAGCTTAAATATGGGTCCTAGCGGCTATGGCTACACCTTC,CASSLNMGPSGYGYTF
TRBJ1-5,-,-,TRBV4-1,TGCGCCAGCAGCCGGGGGGGTGTCGTAGTGGGCAATCAGCCCCAGCATTTT,CASSRGGVVVGNQPQHF
TRBJ2-1,TRBD2,once,TRBV10-1,TGCGCCAGCAGCCACGGACTAGCGGGGGCCTACAATGAGCAGTTCTTC,CASSHGLAGAYNEQFF
TRBJ2-5,-,-,TRBV30,TGTGCCTGGAGAAACCTAGATCGGGTGCAGTACTTC,CAWRNLDRVQYF
TRBJ2-1,TRBD2,once,TRBV7-2,TGTGCCAGCGGCCCCTGGAGCGGGAGTTTCCATGAGCAGTTCTTC,CASGPWSGSFHEQFF
TRBJ2-1,-,-,TRBV27,TGTGCCAGTCATGGGCCCCTTCTCGGTGGTGAGCAGTTCTTC,CASHGPLLGGEQFF
TRBJ2-5,-,-,TRBV11-3,TGTGCCAGCAGCTCCGATGAGGGGGTAAAGACCCAGTACTTC,CASSSDEGVKTQYF
TRBJ1-1,-,few,TRBV11-3,TGTGCCAGCAGCTCCCGCCGGGGGTCCACTGAAGCTTTCTTT,CASSSRRGSTEAFF
TRBJ1-1,-,many,TRBV19,TGTGCCAGTAGTCTGAGAGGGAGGGTCACTGAAGCTTTCTTT,CASSLRGRVTEAFF
TRBJ2-2,-,many,TRBV29-1,TGCAGCGTTCCTACACTAGGTCGGTCGGGGGAGCTGTTTTTT,CSVPTLGRSGELFF
TRBJ1-1,-,-,TRBV9,TGTGCCAGCAGCGTAGGAAGCAACACTGAAGCTTTCTTT,CASSVGSNTEAFF
TRBJ1-5,-,-,TRBV15,TGTGCCACCACGGAAGGGGTCAGCAATCAGCCCCAGCATTTT,CATTEGVSNQPQHF
TRBJ2-1,TRBD2,-,TRBV27,TGTGCCAGCAGTTTAAGCGGGAGCTCCTACAATGAGCAGTTCTTC,CASSLSGSSYNEQFF
TRBJ2-7,-,-,TRBV29-1,TGCAGCGTTGAGGGGGAGGCTTACGAGCAGTACTTC,CSVEGEAYEQYF
TRBJ2-5,TRBD1,-,TRBV5-4,TGTGCCAGCATGGTCAGGGGGTTGGATGAGACCCAGTACTTC,CASMVRGLDETQYF
TRBJ1-4,-,-,TRBV28,TGTGCCAGCAGTTTGGCCTTTGAAAAACTGTTTTTT,CASSLAFEKLFF
TRBJ2-5,-,-,TRBV9,TGTGCCAGCAACGAGCATGGACAAATCCAAGAGACCCAGTACTTC,CASNEHGQIQETQYF
TRBJ1-1,-,-,TRBV5-4,TGTGCCAGCAGCGATACATCCTCGAACACTGAAGCTTTCTTT,CASSDTSSNTEAFF
TRBJ2-7,TRBD2,-,TRBV27,TGTGCCAGCAGGGAAGACAGCGGGAGCTCCTACGAGCAGTACTTC,CASREDSGSSYEQYF
TRBJ2-7,-,few,TRBV6-1,TGTGCCAGCGAGGGGGGGTGGCCCTACGAGCAGTACTTC,CASEGGWPYEQYF
TRBJ2-3,TRBD2,-,TRBV29-1,TGCAGCGTTCCTAGCGGGAGTACAGATACGCAGTATTTT,CSVPSGSTDTQYF
TRBJ2-1,TRBD2,once,TRBV18,TGTGCCAGCTCAACTCTAGCGGGGCCATACAATGAGCAGTTCTTC,CASSTLAGPYNEQFF
TRBJ2-7,TRBD2,-,TRBV11-2,TGTGCCAGCAGCTCACTAGCGGGCACCTACGAGCAGTACTTC,CASSSLAGTYEQYF
TRBJ2-1,TRBD1,-,TRBV7-3,TGTGCCAGCAGCCCAGGGGGTCCAACAGTCGGCAATGAGCAGTTCTTC,CASSPGGPTVGNEQFF
TRBJ2-7,-,-,TRBV7-2,TGTGCCAGCAGCTCGACTAGATTTGGCTACGAGCAGTACTTC,CASSSTRFGYEQYF
TRBJ2-7,TRBD2,-,TRBV27,TGTGCCAGCAGTTCCCCTTTCGCGGGAGGTCTGAACGAGCAGTACTTC,CASSSPFAGGLNEQYF
TRBJ2-2,-,few,TRBV7-2,TGTGCCAGCAGGGAAGGGACTCCTGGGACCGGGGAGCTGTTTTTT,CASREGTPGTGELFF
TRBJ1-2,-,-,TRBV27,TGTGCCAGCAGGCACGGACAGCTCTATGGCTACACCTTC,CASRHGQLYGYTF
TRBJ2-5,TRBD1,-,TRBV28,TGTGCCAGCAGCCTAGACGGTCTTGATCTAAGACAGGGGCTTTTATCAGAGACCCAGTACTTC,CASSLDGLDLRQGLLSETQYF
TRBJ1-2,-,-,TRBV7-9,TGTGCCAGCAGCTCTCTGGGGATCTCGGACAGAGGAGGCGGCTACACCTTC,CASSSLGISDRGGGYTF
TRBJ1-3,-,few,TRBV15,TGTGCCACCAGCGAGGGGGCTGGAAACACCATATATTTT,CATSEGAGNTIYF
TRBJ1-4,-,few,TRBV28,TGTGCCAGCAGTTTATCAGGGCGTAATGAAAAACTGTTTTTT,CASSLSGRNEKLFF
TRBJ2-1,TRBD2,once,TRBV7-9,TGTGCCAGCAGCTCGCTGGAGATGACTAGCGGGCACAACTACAATGAGCAGTTCTTC,CASSSLEMTSGHNYNEQFF
TRBJ2-1,TRBD2,-,TRBV7-9,TGTGCCAGCAGCCGAAGCGGGAGGAGGACTAATGAGCAGTTCTTC,CASSRSGRRTNEQFF
TRBJ1-1,-,-,TRBV28,TGTGCCAGCAGTTCCTCCGGGACAATAGAAGCTTTCTTT,CASSSSGTIEAFF
TRBJ1-2,TRBD1,-,TRBV7-2,TGTGCCAGCAGCCCCGACAGGGTTGGTGGCTACACCTTC,CASSPDRVGGYTF
TRBJ2-6,TRBD1,-,TRBV19,TGTGCCAGTAGTTCGGGACAGGGAACACGTTCTGGGGCCAACGTCCTGACTTTC,CASSSGQGTRSGANVLTF
TRBJ2-7,-,-,TRBV10-3,TGTGCCATCAGTGGGGGGCTGACTGGCGGGAGAACCCACGAGCAGTACTTC,CAISGGLTGGRTHEQYF
TRBJ2-2,TRBD1,once,TRBV7-3,TGTGCCAGCAGCCACCCGGGACAGGGTTCTGTCGGGGAGCTGTTTTTT,CASSHPGQGSVGELFF
TRBJ1-1,-,-,TRBV6-1,TGTGCCAGCAGGCCACAGGGTATGAACACTGAAGCTTTCTTT,CASRPQGMNTEAFF
TRBJ2-1,TRBD2,-,TRBV7-9,TGTGCCAGCAGCAAGACTAGCGGGAGGCGCTACAATGAGCAGTTCTTC,CASSKTSGRRYNEQFF
TRBJ2-7,TRBD2,-,TRBV5-6,TGTGCCAGCAGCTCTCTAGCGGGATCCCCCCACGAGCAGTACTTC,CASSSLAGSPHEQYF
TRBJ1-1,-,few,TRBV6-5,TGTGCCAGCAGCGGACAGTTTATGAACACTGAAGCTTTCTTT,CASSGQFMNTEAFF
TRBJ1-4,TRBD1,once,TRBV11-3,TGTGCCAGCAGCTTCGGAGGGGGCGCCGGTCAGAAACTGTTTTTT,CASSFGGGAGQKLFF
TRBJ2-1,TRBD1,once,TRBV25-1,TGTGCCAGTATGGGACAGGGCTCCTACAATGAGCAGTTCTTC,CASMGQGSYNEQFF
TRBJ2-3,TRBD1,-,TRBV7-9,TGTGCCAGCAGCTTAGAAGGGGGCCAAACAGATACGCAGTATTTT,CASSLEGGQTDTQYF
TRBJ2-2,-,-,TRBV14,TGTGCCAGCAGCCAAGGTTACGGTTCCGGCGGGGAGCTGTTTTTT,CASSQGYGSGGELFF
TRBJ2-5,-,-,TRBV30,TGTGCCTGGAGTGTAGGCCTAGCGGAGACCCAGTACTTC,CAWSVGLAETQYF
TRBJ2-7,-,-,TRBV19,TGTGCCAGTAGTGCGGGACTTTCCGAGCAGTACTTC,CASSAGLSEQYF
TRBJ2-3,TRBD2,-,TRBV19,TGTGCCACAGGGCGGGAGGGCCGGGGGTCAGATACGCAGTATTTT,CATGREGRGSDTQYF
TRBJ2-2,TRBD2,-,TRBV18,TGTGCCAGCTCACCACTTAGCGGGCCCCGGTACACCGGGGAGCTGTTTTTT,CASSPLSGPRYTGELFF
TRBJ2-3,-,-,TRBV1,TGCACCTCTCCAGGTACGCAGTATTTT,CTSPGTQYF